The 14 T cell receptor beta chains below were found in one sample sequenced in a study of identical twins. TCRdb re-called the 5' RACE reads through MiXCR, storing one row per CDR3 protein. Of about 890,000 distinct CDR3 sequences listed, 12% are singletons. The same sample was also used in a study of yellow fever vaccine responses in identical twins.

What was sequenced was PBMCs. The origin of the receptors is a woman younger than 30 in good health.

This clonotype appeared many times. The V and J genes are TRBV10-3 and TRBJ2-3; unclear D gene. Germline CDR1 is ENHRY and CDR2 is SYGVKD. The V end lost 0 bases, the J end lost 0 bases, and 7 bases lay between the germline ends. This CDR3 contains 15 residues. CDR3 bases: TGTGCCATCAGTGAGTCCCGTGCTAGCACAGATACGCAGTATTTT. Translating gives CAISESRASTDTQYF.

V and J are TRBV7-6 and TRBJ2-5, with D possibly being TRBD1 (6 bases). Germline lookup yields CDR1 SGHVS and CDR2 FNYEAQ. V was clipped by 2 bases and J by 0 bases, with 16 bases between them. The CDR3 length is 17 residues. In DNA form, the CDR3 reads TGTGCCAGCAGCTTACGGGACACCGGAACGTACCAAGAGACCCAGTACTTC. Residues: CASSLRDTGTYQETQYF.

Only a few counts were recorded for this clonotype. The V and J genes are TRBV12-3 or TRBV12-4 and TRBJ2-3; the D gene could be TRBD1 or TRBD2 (5 bases each). This CDR3 is built from 15 residues. The V end lost 2 bases, the J end lost 3 bases, and 12 bases lay between the germline ends. The CDR3: CASSLMGDGTDTQYF. In nucleotides, the CDR3 is TGTGCCAGCAGTTTAATGGGGGATGGGACAGATACGCAGTATTTT.

As concerns this clonotype: Mismatch with germline at one junction end may stem from a read error. The chain joins TRBV20-1 to TRBJ2-1; D is unresolved. The CDR3 totals 14 residues. Looked up from germline, CDR1 is DFQATT and CDR2 is SNEGSKA (reference sequence). The CDR3 loop is CCARDRVGGNEQFF. CDR3 nucleotides: TGCTGTGCTAGAGATAGGGTAGGCGGCAATGAGCAGTTCTTC.

A few counts support this clonotype. This chain uses TRBV6-5 with TRBJ1-1; TRBD1 agrees at 7 bases. Per the germline V gene, CDR1 is MNHEY and CDR2 is SVGAGI. This CDR3 has 12 residues. V was pared by 3 bases and J by 11 bases, with 6 bases of the junction left unmatched. The CDR3 is CASSYGQGDAFF. The DNA for the CDR3 is TGTGCCAGCAGTTATGGGCAGGGGGACGCTTTCTTT.

The chain employs TRBV5-1 and TRBJ2-1; TRBD1 or TRBD2 may be the D gene (5 bases each). The germline V gene has CDR1 SGHRS and CDR2 YFSETQ. The CDR3 has 15 amino acids. The V end was cut by 4 bases, the J end by 4 bases, with 15 bases between. The CDR3 sequence is CASSDGRGVYNEQFF. CDR3 sequence (DNA): TGCGCCAGCAGCGATGGTAGGGGAGTGTACAATGAGCAGTTCTTC.

This clonotype has a handful of counts. This chain connects TRBV29-1 to TRBJ1-2; D is uncertain. V dropped 3 bases and J dropped 4 bases, with 6 bases sitting between them. Per germline, CDR1 SQVTM and CDR2 ANQGSEA. The CDR3 runs to 11 residues. Here the CDR3 DNA reads TGCAGCGTTGATTCGGGCTATGGCTACACCTTC. Its translation: CSVDSGYGYTF.

This clonotype was seen more than once but under ten times. This chain connects TRBV4-1 to TRBJ1-1, with 11 bases identical to TRBD1. This CDR3 has 15 amino acids. The V gene end was trimmed by 2 bases and the J gene end by 4 bases; junction bases not matched to a gene: 3. CDR1 is MGHRA and CDR2 is YSYEKL in the germline V gene. The CDR3 region is CASSQRDRGGTEAFF. DNA of the CDR3: TGCGCCAGCAGCCAAAGGGACAGGGGGGGCACTGAAGCTTTCTTT.

This clonotype was counted ten times or more. The CDR3 region has the DNA TGTGCCAGCAGCTTATCGGGGGGGTACAATGAGCAGTTCTTC. The encoded protein is CASSLSGGYNEQFF. This chain joins TRBV7-9 and TRBJ2-1; 8 bases map to TRBD2. The CDR3 is made up of 14 amino acids. Germline V gene lookup returns CDR1 SEHNR and CDR2 FQNEAQ (reference sequence). Trimming at V came to 2 bases and at J to 4 bases, leaving 1 base not matched to a gene.

This sequence joins TRBV23-1 and TRBJ2-1; unclear D gene. TRBV23-1 qualifies as an ORF whose function is uncertain. This CDR3 contains 13 residues. Trimming pared 4 bases from V and 5 bases from J, leaving 9 bases between. The CDR3 spells CASSRTKDNEQFF. The CDR3 DNA sequence: TGCGCCAGCAGTCGGACGAAGGACAATGAGCAGTTCTTC.

J is TRBJ2-5 and V is TRBV13; possibly TRBD2 for D (6 bases). This CDR3 contains 17 residues. V lost 5 bases and J 0 bases, leaving 19 bases between the germline ends. Germline assignment: CDR1 PRHDT and CDR2 FYEKMQ (reference sequence). DNA of the CDR3: TGTGCCAGCAGCCCACCACGCCGGGAGACGTACCAAGAGACCCAGTACTTC. Translated, it gives CASSPPRRETYQETQYF.

This clonotype was counted ten times or more. V usage is TRBV4-1 and J usage is TRBJ1-2, with unresolved D. The germline CDR1 and CDR2 sequences are MGHRA and YSYEKL. The CDR3 totals 13 residues. The V end was cut by 3 bases, the J end by 5 bases, with 10 bases between. The DNA of the CDR3 is TGCGCCAGCAGCCAGGGAGGAGGTTATGGCTACACCTTC. This translates into CASSQGGGYGYTF.

This clonotype was detected ten times or more. The V call is TRBV10-3, the J call TRBJ2-3; D not certain. CDR1 and CDR2 (germline): ENHRY, SYGVKD. V lost 6 bases to trimming and J lost 2 bases, with 9 bases between them. The CDR3 has 13 amino acids. This CDR3 reads CAIRQAPTDTQYF. DNA for the CDR3: TGTGCCATCAGGCAGGCCCCCACAGATACGCAGTATTTT.

This clonotype was observed a few times. This chain connects TRBV7-9 to TRBJ2-7, with TRBD1 matching 7 bases. Germline V gene data show CDR1 as SEHNR and CDR2 as FQNEAQ (reference sequence). V shed 3 bases and J 0 bases; nucleotides not matched to a gene: 5. The CDR3 has 15 amino acids. CDR3 residues: CASSFPGQSSYEQYF. The DNA for the CDR3 is TGTGCCAGCAGCTTTCCGGGACAGTCCTCCTACGAGCAGTACTTC.